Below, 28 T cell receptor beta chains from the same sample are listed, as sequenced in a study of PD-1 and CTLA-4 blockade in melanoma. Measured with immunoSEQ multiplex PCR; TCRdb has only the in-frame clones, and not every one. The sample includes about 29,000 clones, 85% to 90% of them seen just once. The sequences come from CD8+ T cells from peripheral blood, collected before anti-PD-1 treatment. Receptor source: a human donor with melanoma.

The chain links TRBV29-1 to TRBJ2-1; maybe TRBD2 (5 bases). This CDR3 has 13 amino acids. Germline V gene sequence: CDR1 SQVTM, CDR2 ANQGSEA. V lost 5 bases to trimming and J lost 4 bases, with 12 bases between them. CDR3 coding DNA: TGCAGCGTTCTCGGAGGACCTTACAATGAGCAGTTCTTC. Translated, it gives CSVLGGPYNEQFF.

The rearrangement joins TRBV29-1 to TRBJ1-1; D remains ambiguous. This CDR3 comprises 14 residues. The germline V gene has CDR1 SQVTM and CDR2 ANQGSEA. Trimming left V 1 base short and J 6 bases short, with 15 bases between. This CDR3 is CSVEGRQAGPEAFF. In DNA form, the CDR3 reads TGCAGCGTTGAAGGAAGGCAGGCTGGGCCTGAAGCTTTCTTT.

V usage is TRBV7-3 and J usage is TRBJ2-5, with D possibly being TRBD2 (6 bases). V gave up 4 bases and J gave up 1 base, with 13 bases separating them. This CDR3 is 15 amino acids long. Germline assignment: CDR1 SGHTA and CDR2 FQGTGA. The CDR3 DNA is TGTGCCAGCAGCTCCCATGGGGACTCCCAAGAGACCCAGTACTTC. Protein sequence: CASSSHGDSQETQYF.

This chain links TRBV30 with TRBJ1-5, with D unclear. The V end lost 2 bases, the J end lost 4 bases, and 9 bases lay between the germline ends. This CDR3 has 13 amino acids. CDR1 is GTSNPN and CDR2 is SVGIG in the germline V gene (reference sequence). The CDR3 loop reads CAWSSDGNQPQHF. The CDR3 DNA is TGTGCCTGGAGTTCAGACGGGAATCAGCCCCAGCATTTT.

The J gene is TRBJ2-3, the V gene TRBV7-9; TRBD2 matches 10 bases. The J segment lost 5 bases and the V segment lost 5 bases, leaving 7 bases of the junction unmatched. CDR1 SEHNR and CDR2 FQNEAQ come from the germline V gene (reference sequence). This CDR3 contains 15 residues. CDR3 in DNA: TGTGCCAGCAGCGCTAGCGGGGGAGAGGGAGATACGCAGTATTTT. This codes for CASSASGGEGDTQYF.

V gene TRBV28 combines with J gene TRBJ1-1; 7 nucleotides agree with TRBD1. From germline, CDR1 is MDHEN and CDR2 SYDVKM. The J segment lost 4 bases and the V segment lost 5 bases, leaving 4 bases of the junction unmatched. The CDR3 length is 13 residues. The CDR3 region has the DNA TGTGCCAGCAGTCAAGGGGGCCTCACTGAAGCTTTCTTT. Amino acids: CASSQGGLTEAFF.

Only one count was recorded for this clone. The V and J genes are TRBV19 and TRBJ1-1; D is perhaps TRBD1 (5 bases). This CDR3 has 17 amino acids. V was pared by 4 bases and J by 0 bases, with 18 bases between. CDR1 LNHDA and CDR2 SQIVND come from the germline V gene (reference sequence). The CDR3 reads CASSTRKTTEMNTEAFF. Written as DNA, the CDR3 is TGTGCCAGTAGTACCCGGAAGACGACAGAGATGAACACTGAAGCTTTCTTT.

The chain's CDR3 is CASSPSGGTDTQYF. In DNA form, the CDR3 reads TGTGCCAGCAGTCCTAGCGGGGGCACAGATACGCAGTATTTT. The chain carries TRBV6-6 and TRBJ2-3, with 9 nucleotides matching TRBD2. Germline CDR1 and CDR2: MNHNY and SVGAGI (reference sequence). The CDR3 runs to 14 residues. The junction had 1 base not matched to a gene; V was cut back by 5 bases and J by 1 base.

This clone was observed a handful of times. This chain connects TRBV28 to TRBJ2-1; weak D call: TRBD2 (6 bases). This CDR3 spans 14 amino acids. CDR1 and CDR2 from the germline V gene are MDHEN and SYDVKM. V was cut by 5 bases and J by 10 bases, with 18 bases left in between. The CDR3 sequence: CASSVGGTVAEQFF. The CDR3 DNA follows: TGTGCCAGCAGTGTTGGGGGGACGGTGGCCGAGCAGTTCTTC.

The CDR3 sequence: CASSDLTGLEDTEAFF. The CDR3 DNA reads TGCGCCAGCAGTGACTTGACAGGGTTGGAGGACACTGAAGCTTTCTTT. The chain uses TRBV10-2 and TRBJ1-1, with 7 bases matching TRBD1. V shed 3 bases and J 3 bases; nucleotides not matched to a gene: 10. Germline V gives CDR1 WSHSY, CDR2 SAAADI. The CDR3 is made up of 16 amino acids.

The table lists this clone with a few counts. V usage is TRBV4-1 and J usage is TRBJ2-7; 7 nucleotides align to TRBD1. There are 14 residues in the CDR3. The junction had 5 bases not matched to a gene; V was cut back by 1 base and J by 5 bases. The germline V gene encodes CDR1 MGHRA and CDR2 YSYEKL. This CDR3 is CASSQGVQGDEQYF. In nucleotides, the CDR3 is TGCGCCAGCAGCCAAGGGGTCCAGGGGGACGAGCAGTACTTC.

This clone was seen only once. CDR3 in DNA: TGTGCCAGCAGCGGCCCCGGACAGGGGGTAGACTATGGCTACACCTTC. Protein: CASSGPGQGVDYGYTF. The V gene is TRBV9, the J gene TRBJ1-2, with 10 bases lining up with TRBD1. V lost 3 bases to trimming and J lost 3 bases; unmatched junction nucleotides: 8. Germline CDR1 and CDR2: SGDLS and YYNGEE. This CDR3 is built from 16 residues.

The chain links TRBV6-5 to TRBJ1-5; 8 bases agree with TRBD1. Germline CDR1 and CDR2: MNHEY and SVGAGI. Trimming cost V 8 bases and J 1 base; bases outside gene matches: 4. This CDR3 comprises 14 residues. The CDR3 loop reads CASGQGSSNQPQHF. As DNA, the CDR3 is TGTGCCAGCGGACAGGGTTCAAGCAATCAGCCCCAGCATTTT.

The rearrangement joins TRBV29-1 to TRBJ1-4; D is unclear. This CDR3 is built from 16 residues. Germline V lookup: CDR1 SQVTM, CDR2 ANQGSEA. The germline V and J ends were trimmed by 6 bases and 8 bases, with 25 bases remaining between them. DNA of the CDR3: TGCAGCGTCGCCGACCTAGTGGGTACCGAGGGCGAAAAACTGTTTTTT. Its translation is CSVADLVGTEGEKLFF.

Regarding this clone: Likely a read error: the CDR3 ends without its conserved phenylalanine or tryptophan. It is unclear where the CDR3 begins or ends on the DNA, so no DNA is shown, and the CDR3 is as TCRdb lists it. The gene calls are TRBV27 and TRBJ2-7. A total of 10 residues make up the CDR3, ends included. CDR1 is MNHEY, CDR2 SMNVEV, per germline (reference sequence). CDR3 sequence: CASSLPEGPG.

CDR3 sequence: CATSIGSNQPQHF. CDR3 coding DNA: TGTGCCACCAGTATAGGGAGCAATCAGCCCCAGCATTTT. The chain combines TRBV24-1 with TRBJ1-5; no definite D call. The CDR3 is 13 amino acids. The germline CDR1 and CDR2 sequences are KGHDR and SFDVKD. V shed 6 bases and J shed 1 base, with 6 bases lying between them.

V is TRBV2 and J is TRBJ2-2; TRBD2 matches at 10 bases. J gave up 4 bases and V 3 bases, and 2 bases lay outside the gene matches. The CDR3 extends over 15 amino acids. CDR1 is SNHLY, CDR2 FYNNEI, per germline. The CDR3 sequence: CASSESGGVTGELFF. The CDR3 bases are TGTGCCAGCAGTGAGAGCGGGGGGGTCACCGGGGAGCTGTTTTTT.

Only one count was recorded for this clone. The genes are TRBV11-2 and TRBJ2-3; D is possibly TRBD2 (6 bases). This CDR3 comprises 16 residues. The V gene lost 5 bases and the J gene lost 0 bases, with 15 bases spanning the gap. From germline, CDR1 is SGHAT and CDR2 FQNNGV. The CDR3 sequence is CASSPSPGLSTDTQYF. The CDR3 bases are TGTGCCAGCAGCCCTTCTCCGGGACTTAGCACAGATACGCAGTATTTT.

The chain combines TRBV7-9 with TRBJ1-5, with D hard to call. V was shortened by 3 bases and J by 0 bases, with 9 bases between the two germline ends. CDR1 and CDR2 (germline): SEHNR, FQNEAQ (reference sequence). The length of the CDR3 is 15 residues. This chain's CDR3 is CASSFGNYSNQPQHF. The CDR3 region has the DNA TGTGCCAGCAGCTTCGGCAATTATAGCAATCAGCCCCAGCATTTT.

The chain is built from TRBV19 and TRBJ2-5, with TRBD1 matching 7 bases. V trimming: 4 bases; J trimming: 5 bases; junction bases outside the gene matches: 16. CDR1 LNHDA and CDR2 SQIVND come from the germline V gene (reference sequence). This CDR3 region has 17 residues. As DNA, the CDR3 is TGTGCCAGTAGTAAACCATCGTCCGAGGGGGCTAAGGAGACCCAGTACTTC. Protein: CASSKPSSEGAKETQYF.

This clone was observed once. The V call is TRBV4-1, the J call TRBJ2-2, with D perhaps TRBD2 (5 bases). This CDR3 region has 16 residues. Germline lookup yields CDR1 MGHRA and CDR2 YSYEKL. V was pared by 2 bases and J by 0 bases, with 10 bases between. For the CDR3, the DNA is TGCGCCAGCAGCCAATACCGGGATTCGAACACCGGGGAGCTGTTTTTT. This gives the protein CASSQYRDSNTGELFF.

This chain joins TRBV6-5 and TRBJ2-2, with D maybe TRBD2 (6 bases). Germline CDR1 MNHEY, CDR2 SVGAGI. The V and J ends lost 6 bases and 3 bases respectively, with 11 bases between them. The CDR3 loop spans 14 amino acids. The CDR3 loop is CASSAGSHTGELFF. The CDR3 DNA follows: TGTGCCAGCAGCGCGGGAAGCCACACCGGGGAGCTGTTTTTT.

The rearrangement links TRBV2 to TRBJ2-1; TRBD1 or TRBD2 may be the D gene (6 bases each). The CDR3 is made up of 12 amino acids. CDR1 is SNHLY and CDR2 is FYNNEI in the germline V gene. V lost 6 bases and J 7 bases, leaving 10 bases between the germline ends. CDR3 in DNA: TGTGCCAGCAGAGGGGGGCGTAATGAGCAGTTCTTC. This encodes CASRGGRNEQFF.

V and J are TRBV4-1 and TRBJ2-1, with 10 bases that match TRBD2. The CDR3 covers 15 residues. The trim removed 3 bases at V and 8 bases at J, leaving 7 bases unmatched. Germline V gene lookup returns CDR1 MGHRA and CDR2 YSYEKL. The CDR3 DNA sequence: TGCGCCAGCAGCCAGGAGCTAGCGGGAGTCTATGAGCAGTTCTTC. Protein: CASSQELAGVYEQFF.

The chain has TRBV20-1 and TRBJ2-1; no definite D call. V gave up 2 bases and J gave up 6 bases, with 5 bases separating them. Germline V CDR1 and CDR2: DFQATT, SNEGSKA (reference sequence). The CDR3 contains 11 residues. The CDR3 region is CSARTPNEQFF. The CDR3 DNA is TGCAGTGCTAGAACGCCCAATGAGCAGTTCTTC.

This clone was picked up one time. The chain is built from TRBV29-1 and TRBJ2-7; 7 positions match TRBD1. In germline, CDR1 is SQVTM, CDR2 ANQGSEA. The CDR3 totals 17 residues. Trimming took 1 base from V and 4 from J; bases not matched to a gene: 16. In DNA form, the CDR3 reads TGCAGCGTTGAAGGGCAAGGAGCGCAGGGGGTCGTTTACGAGCAGTACTTC. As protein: CSVEGQGAQGVVYEQYF.

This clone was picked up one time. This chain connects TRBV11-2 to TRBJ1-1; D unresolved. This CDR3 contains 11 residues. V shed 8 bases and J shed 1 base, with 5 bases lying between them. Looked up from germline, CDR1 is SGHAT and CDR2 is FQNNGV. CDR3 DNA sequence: TGTGCCAGCTCCGGGAACACTGAAGCTTTCTTT. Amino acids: CASSGNTEAFF.

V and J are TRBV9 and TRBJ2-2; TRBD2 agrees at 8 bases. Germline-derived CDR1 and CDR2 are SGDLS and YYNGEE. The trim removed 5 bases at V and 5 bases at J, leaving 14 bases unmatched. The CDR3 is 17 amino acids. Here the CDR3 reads CASRWEEAGDRTGELFF. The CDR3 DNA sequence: TGTGCCAGCAGGTGGGAGGAAGCGGGAGATCGGACCGGGGAGCTGTTTTTT.